This T cell receptor (beta chain) derives from a study of cytomegalovirus exposure and HLA in healthy donors. Study observations and caveats: Later work showed greater clonal expansion in HLA-associated TCR beta chains than in equally common others. Reported performance of the classifier showed diagnosis of cytomegalovirus status with high specificity and sensitivity. Confirmation in vitro established that a few CMV-associated chains were specific for CMV antigens.

In the PCR, 60 Vbeta and 13 Jbeta primers were used. Assay: immunoSEQ multiplex PCR; the TCRdb copy retains only in-frame clones and omits some. The table shows 100,000 to 150,000 clones, with roughly 83% occurring only once. In the case of this clone: Its antigen is still unknown.

V trimming: 5 bases; J trimming: 5 bases; junction bases outside the gene matches: 6. The CDR3 runs to 14 residues. The germline V gene has CDR1 SGHTA and CDR2 FQGTGA. The sequenced sample was PBMCs. The receptor was isolated from a man aged 35 to 55 in good health and CMV-seronegative. The rearrangement uses TRBV7-3 and TRBJ2-7, with 10 nucleotides matching TRBD1. The DNA for the CDR3 is TGTGCCAGCAGCCAGCCGGGACAGGGGAACGAGCAGTACTTC. This translates into CASSQPGQGNEQYF.